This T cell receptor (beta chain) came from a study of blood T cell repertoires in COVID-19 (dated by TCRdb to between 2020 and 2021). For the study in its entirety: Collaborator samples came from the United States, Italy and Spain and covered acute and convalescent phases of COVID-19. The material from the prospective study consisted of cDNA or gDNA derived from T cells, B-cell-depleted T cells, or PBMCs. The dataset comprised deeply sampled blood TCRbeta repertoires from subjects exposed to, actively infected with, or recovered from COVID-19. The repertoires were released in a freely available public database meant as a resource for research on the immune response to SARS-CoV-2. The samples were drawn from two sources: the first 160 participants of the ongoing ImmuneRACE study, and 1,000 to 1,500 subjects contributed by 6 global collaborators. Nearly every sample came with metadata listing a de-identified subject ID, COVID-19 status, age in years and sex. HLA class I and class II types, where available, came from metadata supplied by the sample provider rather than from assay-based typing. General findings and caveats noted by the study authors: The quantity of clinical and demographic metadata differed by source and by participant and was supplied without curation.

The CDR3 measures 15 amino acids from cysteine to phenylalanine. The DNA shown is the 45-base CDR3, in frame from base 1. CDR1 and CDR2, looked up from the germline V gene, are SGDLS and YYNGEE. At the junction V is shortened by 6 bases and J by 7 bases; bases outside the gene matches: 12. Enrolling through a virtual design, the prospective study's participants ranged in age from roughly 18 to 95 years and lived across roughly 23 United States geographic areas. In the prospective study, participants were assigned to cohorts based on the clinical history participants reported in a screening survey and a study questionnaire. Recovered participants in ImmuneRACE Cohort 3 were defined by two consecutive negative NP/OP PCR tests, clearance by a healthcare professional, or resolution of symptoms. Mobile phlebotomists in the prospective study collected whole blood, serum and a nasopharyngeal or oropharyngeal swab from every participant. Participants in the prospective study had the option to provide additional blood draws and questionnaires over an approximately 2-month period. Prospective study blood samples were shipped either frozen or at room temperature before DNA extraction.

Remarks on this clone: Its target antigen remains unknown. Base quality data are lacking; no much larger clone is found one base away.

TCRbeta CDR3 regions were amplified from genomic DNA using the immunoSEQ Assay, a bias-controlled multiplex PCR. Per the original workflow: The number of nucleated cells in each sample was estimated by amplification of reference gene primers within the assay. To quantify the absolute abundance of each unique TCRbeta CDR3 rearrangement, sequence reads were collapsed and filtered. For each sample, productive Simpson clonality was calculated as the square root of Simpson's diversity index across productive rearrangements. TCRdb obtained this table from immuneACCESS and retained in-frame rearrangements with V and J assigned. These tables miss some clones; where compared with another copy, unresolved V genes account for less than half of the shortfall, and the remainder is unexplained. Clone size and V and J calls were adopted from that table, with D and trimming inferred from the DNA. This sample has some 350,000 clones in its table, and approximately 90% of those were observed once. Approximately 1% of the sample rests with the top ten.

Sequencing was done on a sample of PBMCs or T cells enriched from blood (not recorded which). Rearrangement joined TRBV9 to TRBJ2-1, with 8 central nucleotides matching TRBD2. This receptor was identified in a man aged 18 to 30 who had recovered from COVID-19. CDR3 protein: CASNPLSAGVNEQFF. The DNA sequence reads TGTGCCAGCAACCCCCTCTCAGCGGGAGTGAATGAGCAGTTCTTC.